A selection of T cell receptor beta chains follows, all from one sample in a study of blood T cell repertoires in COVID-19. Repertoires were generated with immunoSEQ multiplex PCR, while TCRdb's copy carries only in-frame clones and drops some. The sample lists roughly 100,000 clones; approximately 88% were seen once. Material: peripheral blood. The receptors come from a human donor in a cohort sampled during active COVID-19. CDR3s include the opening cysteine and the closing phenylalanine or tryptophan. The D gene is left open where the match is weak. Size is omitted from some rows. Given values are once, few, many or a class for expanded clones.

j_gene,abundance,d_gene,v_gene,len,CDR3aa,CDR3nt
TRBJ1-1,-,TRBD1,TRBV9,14,CASSLSTGDTEAFF,TGTGCCAGCAGCCTCAGTACAGGGGATACTGAAGCTTTCTTT
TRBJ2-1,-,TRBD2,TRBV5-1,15,CASSFPSGRDNEQFF,TGCGCCAGCAGCTTCCCTAGCGGGAGAGACAATGAGCAGTTCTTC
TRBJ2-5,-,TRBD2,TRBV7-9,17,CASSLGLAGVALETQYF,TGTGCCAGCAGCTTAGGCCTAGCGGGAGTCGCGTTAGAGACCCAGTACTTC
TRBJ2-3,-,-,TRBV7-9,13,CASRAGLSDTQYF,TGTGCCAGCAGGGCAGGGTTGTCAGATACGCAGTATTTT
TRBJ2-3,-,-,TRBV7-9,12,CASSSRTDTQYF,TGTGCCAGCAGTTCCCGGACAGATACGCAGTATTTT
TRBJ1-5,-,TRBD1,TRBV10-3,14,CAISEDRGRQPQHF,TGTGCCATCAGTGAGGACAGGGGGCGTCAGCCCCAGCATTTT
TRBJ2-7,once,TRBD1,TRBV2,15,CASSQQGAQSYEQYF,TGTGCCAGCAGTCAACAGGGGGCCCAATCCTACGAGCAGTACTTC
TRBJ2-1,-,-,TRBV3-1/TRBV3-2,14,CASSPQRSYNEQFF,TGTGCCAGCAGCCCCCAGCGGTCCTACAATGAGCAGTTCTTC
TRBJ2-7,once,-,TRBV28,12,CASSYSSYEQYF,TGTGCCAGCAGCTATAGCTCCTACGAGCAGTACTTC
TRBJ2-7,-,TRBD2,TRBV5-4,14,CASSATGGEHEQYF,TGTGCCAGCAGCGCGACCGGGGGGGAACACGAGCAGTACTTC
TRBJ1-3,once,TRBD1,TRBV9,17,CASSALGQGAYGNTIYF,TGTGCCAGCAGCGCCTTGGGACAGGGGGCGTATGGAAACACCATATATTTT
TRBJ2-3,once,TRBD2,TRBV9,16,CASSPTGLADTDTQYF,TGTGCCAGCAGCCCGACGGGACTAGCGGACACAGATACGCAGTATTTT